This T cell receptor (beta chain) was documented in a study of response to subunit inactivated influenza vaccine. Between the trimmed V and J ends, which lost 10 bases and 5 bases, there was a span of 15 bases. Looked up from germline, CDR1 is SGHNT and CDR2 is YYREEE (reference sequence). This CDR3 has 12 residues. Study-level findings and limits: There was a suggestion from the authors that each seasonal influenza vaccination recruits few new T cells.

TCRdb called the RT-PCR reads again in MiXCR, with one record for every CDR3 protein. The data hold roughly 570,000 distinct CDR3 sequences, with 10% to 15% observed a single time. This clonotype was counted between two and nine times. No antigen is known for it. The V call is TRBV5-4, the J call TRBJ2-5, with D possibly matching TRBD2 (6 bases). Here the sequenced sample was PBMCs from blood, taken 45 days after vaccination. This clonotype was obtained from a man aged 50 or older who received an inactivated influenza vaccine. The CDR3 region has the DNA TGTGCCGCCCCCGGAGGGCATGAGACCCAGTACTTC. Its protein product is CAAPGGHETQYF.